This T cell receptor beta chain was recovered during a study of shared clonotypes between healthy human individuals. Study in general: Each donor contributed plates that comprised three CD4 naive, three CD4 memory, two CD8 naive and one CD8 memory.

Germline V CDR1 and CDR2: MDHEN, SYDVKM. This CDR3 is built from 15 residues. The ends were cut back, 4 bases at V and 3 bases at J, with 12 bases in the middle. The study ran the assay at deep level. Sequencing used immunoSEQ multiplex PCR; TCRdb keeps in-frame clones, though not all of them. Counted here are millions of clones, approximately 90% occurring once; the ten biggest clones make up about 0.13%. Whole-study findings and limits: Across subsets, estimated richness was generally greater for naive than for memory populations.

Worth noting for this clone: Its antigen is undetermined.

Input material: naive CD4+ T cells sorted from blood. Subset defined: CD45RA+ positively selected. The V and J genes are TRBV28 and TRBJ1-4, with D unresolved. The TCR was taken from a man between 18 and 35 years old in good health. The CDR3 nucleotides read TGTGCCAGCAGTTCCCCCACAATCTCTAATGAAAAACTGTTTTTT. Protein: CASSSPTISNEKLFF.